This TCR beta chain was captured in a study of blood T cells in healthy people across ages (dated by TCRdb to between 2014 and 2016). Context from the whole study: Template switching captured roughly one uniquely barcoded TCR beta cDNA molecule per two T cells in model experiments. Using deep sequencing normalized with unique cDNA molecular identifiers, the study measured how TCR beta repertoire diversity changes with age. The donors were split into four age groups: young (average 16 years), middle-aged (roughly 39), aged (approximately 60) and long-lived (roughly 80). Donors of different ages were randomly distributed across sequencing lanes to avoid experimental bias. For two donors (one aged 18 to 29 and one aged 80 or older), the study analyzed two additional independent replicas of 1 million unique cDNA reads from the same blood draw.

Systemically healthy Caucasian individuals from Russia, approximately 39 in total and aged about 6 to 100 years, were included as donors. Around 10 milliliters of peripheral blood were drawn from each donor into EDTA-treated Vacutainer tubes. Ficoll-Paque density-gradient centrifugation was used to isolate PBMCs, with at least 6.5 million per sample. Total RNA, at least 5 micrograms per sample, was extracted from PBMCs with Trizol reagent. For every donor, an aliquot of PBMCs went through flow cytometry to measure the percentages of naive CD45RAhigh/CD27high T cells. Broad study findings and their caveats: Observed TCR beta diversity correlated strongly with the percentage of naive T cells measured by flow cytometry. Observed TCR beta diversity per million T cells fell roughly linearly with age, and a significant reduction was already apparent by age about 43. The CMV infection status of donors was not known, potentially confounding age-related changes in expanded clonotypes. Compared with the aged group, the long-lived group had more naive CD4+ T cells, fewer expanded clones and increased TCR diversity, suggesting age selection. Because profiling used bulk unsorted PBMCs, naive and antigen-experienced compartments could not be compared conclusively. Estimates of total diversity based on one million sequenced T cells were regarded as lower bounds and as underestimates.

The CDR3, from cysteine to phenylalanine, totals 11 residues. The CDR3 DNA has 33 bases and is translated from base 1. V and J lose 5 bases and 8 bases, and a span of 7 bases separates them. In the germline V gene, CDR1 corresponds to MGHDK and CDR2 to SYGVNS. The library was built by means of 5' RACE. Instrument used: Illumina HiSeq 2500. A second PCR of roughly 6 to 11 cycles was run with a J-beta primer mix and a sample-barcoded 5' primer. Each TCR beta cDNA molecule received a unique molecular identifier from a template-switch 5' adaptor carrying 12 random nucleotides. Each sample yielded at least 2.5 million CDR3-containing paired-end reads. First-strand cDNA synthesis was performed from all RNA using the Mint cDNA synthesis kit, with priming by a TRBC-specific oligonucleotide. All cDNA was treated with uracil-DNA glycosylase and then went through a first 18-cycle PCR with the universal primers M1SS and BC2_uni_R. From the authors' description of their analysis: Normalization of each sample was performed by random selection of 1 million high-quality reads, each carrying a distinct molecular identifier. Instead of being binned into consensus sequences, reads that shared molecular identifiers were thrown out. MiTCR, set to a Q25 quality threshold and the strictest error-elimination algorithm, was used for CDR3 identification, clonotype clustering and error correction. A nonparametric unseen species model using Euler transformation provided a lower-bound estimate of total TCR beta diversity. In-frame beta chains were kept once TCRdb had trimmed the public reads at Q25 with fastp and called clones with MiXCR. Every entry covers one CDR3 protein and lists the most common genes and DNA from its rows. These V and J calls originate from TCRdb's pipeline instead of the authors' own analysis. The sample table records 850,000 to 1,100,000 distinct CDR3 sequences; around two fifths of these occur just once. The leading ten clones occupy about an eighth of the sample.

Comments on this clonotype: The specificity of this receptor is unknown. Within one base of it there is no much larger clone, and no base qualities were kept.

The source of this sequence is a man aged 18 to 35 in good health. Source material: blood. The chain employs TRBV25-1 and TRBJ2-1; the D gene lacks a confident call. In nucleotide form, the sequence is TGTGCCAGCAGTACCCGGGATGAGCAGTTCTTC. Its coded protein is CASSTRDEQFF.